The text below deals with one T cell receptor (beta chain). Antigen unknown. Naive CD8 cells comprised CD45RO-negative, CCR7-positively selected cells, excluding terminally differentiated effector memory CD45RA+ cells. The CDR3 extends over 16 amino acids. Germline-derived CDR1 and CDR2 are SGHDT and YYEEEE. Trimming cost V 1 base and J 2 bases, with 15 bases left between them. The source of the sample is a study of shared clonotypes between healthy human individuals. Regarding the study as a whole: Compared with clonotypes that all four donors shared, non-shared clonotypes had lower generation probabilities. For naive CD4 cells, roughly 4.8% of clonotypes were shared across a handful of donors. Richness estimates generally favored naive over memory subsets.

The data were produced by immunoSEQ multiplex PCR, yet TCRdb's version contains in-frame clones alone and is incomplete. This table has approximately 2,200,000 clones, around 93% appearing once. The specimen was naive CD8+ T cells from PBMCs. The V and J genes are TRBV5-6 and TRBJ2-5, with D perhaps matching TRBD1 (5 bases). The receptor was isolated from a young man in good health. Some clones in this sample may be carry-over from other donors' samples. CDR3 residues: CASSLWSQGWQETQYF. The CDR3 coding sequence is TGTGCCAGCAGCTTGTGGTCCCAGGGCTGGCAAGAGACCCAGTACTTC.